Listed below are T cell receptor beta chains from one sample, sequenced in a study of blood T cells in healthy people across ages. TCRdb analysed the 5' RACE reads with MiXCR anew, one entry per CDR3 protein. The top ten clones hold 15% to 17% of a sample with about 650,000 distinct CDR3 sequences, about 32% of them seen once. The sequencing sample was made of blood. The origin of the receptors is a woman aged 80 or older in good health. The CDR3 runs from the conserved cysteine through the conserved F or W.

v_gene	j_gene	CDR3aa
TRBV20-1	TRBJ1-1	CSASPLAGRRHDTEAFF
TRBV6-6	TRBJ2-1	CASSWQGLPGNEQFF
TRBV9	TRBJ1-4	CASSVEGTTNEKLFF
TRBV12-5	TRBJ2-3	CASGLATGDTQYF
TRBV7-9	TRBJ2-1	CASSHRIAGPKDEQFF
TRBV29-1	TRBJ1-1	CSVGKRNTEAFF
TRBV11-3	TRBJ2-3	CASRGDHTQYF
TRBV5-1	TRBJ2-3	CASSPSVGTDTQYF
TRBV20-1	TRBJ2-3	CSARDQIAGGRTDTQYF
TRBV15	TRBJ2-1	CATSRVVGDEQFF
TRBV3-1	TRBJ1-1	CASRRGSNTEAFF
TRBV5-1	TRBJ1-6	CASSRQGADSPLHF
TRBV2	TRBJ1-2	CASSELQGVIGYTF
TRBV20-1	TRBJ1-1	CSARAIAGGTEAFF
TRBV9	TRBJ1-1	CASSSLGQGATSEAFF
TRBV7-9	TRBJ1-2	CASSPQGDIPFYNYGYTF
TRBV13	TRBJ2-7	CASSPLSGQSYEQYF
TRBV18	TRBJ1-1	CASSPLDSLNTEAFF
TRBV6-2/TRBV6-3	TRBJ2-6	CASREGGTGANVLTF
TRBV5-1	TRBJ1-1	CASSFGGRNMNTEAFF
TRBV5-1	TRBJ2-2	CASSLLGQGSGELFF
TRBV7-3	TRBJ1-1	CASSLGVGGDTEAFF
TRBV6-1	TRBJ2-7	CASSKGLAGSLGYEQYF
TRBV20-1	TRBJ2-3	CSATTPGGSTDTQYF
TRBV2	TRBJ2-3	CASSEDRGYTDTQYF
TRBV20-1	TRBJ2-3	CSAIGDFPDTQYF
TRBV18	-	CASSPTGVVTYEQYF
TRBV3-1	TRBJ2-3	CASSPRGVPPDTQYF
TRBV4-2	TRBJ2-3	CASSQGRRALDTQYF
TRBV20-1	TRBJ2-2	CSDSRGGGTGERFF
TRBV2	TRBJ1-5	CASSSGTGRNRPQHF
TRBV5-1	TRBJ2-5	CASSSQIGETQYF
TRBV10-3	TRBJ2-2	CAISTDRAGTGELFF
TRBV7-2	-	CASSRGVRAGRGTQYF
TRBV5-1	TRBJ2-7	CASSLPGTGVEQYF
TRBV9	TRBJ1-1	CASSPFRGTNTEAFF
TRBV9	TRBJ1-5	CASSVGAGTGDGQPQHF
TRBV20-1	TRBJ2-1	CSATTAGWGEQFF
TRBV10-3	TRBJ2-7	CAIKGELSSYNEQYF
TRBV7-2	TRBJ2-5	CASSLTGEPRFNEQYF
TRBV6-5	TRBJ2-1	CASSYLPEYNEQFF
TRBV28	TRBJ2-4	CASSLPGQGLDIQYF
TRBV6-1	TRBJ2-7	CASRDNSGHEQYF
TRBV20-1	TRBJ1-2	CSAKDRRLYGYTF
TRBV4-1	TRBJ1-5	CASSHITGGRNQPQHF
TRBV15	TRBJ2-5	CATSRGTRGETQYF
TRBV5-1	TRBJ2-5	CASSLPLGRTQYF
TRBV10-3	TRBJ2-3	CAISESTAADTQYF
TRBV7-9	TRBJ2-5	CASSQAAGGETQYF
TRBV3-1	TRBJ2-5	CASDLSGETQYF
TRBV7-6	TRBJ2-5	CASSLNQGPGETQYF
TRBV29-1	TRBJ2-3	CSAGLVQDTQYF